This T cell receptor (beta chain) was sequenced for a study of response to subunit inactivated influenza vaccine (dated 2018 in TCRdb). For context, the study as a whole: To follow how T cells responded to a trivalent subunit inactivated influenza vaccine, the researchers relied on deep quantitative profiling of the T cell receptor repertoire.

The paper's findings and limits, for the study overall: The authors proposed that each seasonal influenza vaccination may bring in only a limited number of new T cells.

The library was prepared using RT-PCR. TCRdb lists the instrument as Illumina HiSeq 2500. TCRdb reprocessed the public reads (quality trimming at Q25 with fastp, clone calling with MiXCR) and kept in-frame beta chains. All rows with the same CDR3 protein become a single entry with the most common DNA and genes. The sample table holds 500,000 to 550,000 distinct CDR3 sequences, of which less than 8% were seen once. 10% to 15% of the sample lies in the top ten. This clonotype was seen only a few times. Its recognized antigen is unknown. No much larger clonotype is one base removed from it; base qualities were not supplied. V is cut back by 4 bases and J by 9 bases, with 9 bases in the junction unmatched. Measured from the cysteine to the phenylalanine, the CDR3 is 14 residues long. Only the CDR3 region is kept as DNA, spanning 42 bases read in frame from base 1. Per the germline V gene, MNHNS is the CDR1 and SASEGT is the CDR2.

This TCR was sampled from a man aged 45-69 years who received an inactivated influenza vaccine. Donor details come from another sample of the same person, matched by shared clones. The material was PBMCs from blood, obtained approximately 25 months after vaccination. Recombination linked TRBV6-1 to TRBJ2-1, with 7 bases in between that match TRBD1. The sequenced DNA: TGTGCCAGCAGTGTAGGAGTCGAGGGGGCTGAGCAGTTCTTC. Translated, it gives CASSVGVEGAEQFF.